This entry lists 19 T cell receptor beta chains sequenced from one sample in a study of blood T cell repertoires in COVID-19. Repertoires were generated with immunoSEQ multiplex PCR, while TCRdb's copy carries only in-frame clones and drops some. The sample holds about 100,000 clones; 80% to 90% are singletons and the top ten take 2% to 3%. Specimen: PBMCs or T cells enriched from blood (not recorded which). The receptors were gathered from a woman aged 50 to 65 who had recovered from COVID-19.

The V call is TRBV9, the J call TRBJ1-2; D is perhaps TRBD1 (5 bases). There are 13 residues in the CDR3. Trimming left V 3 bases short and J 2 bases short, with 8 bases between. Per the germline V gene, CDR1 is SGDLS and CDR2 is YYNGEE. This chain's CDR3 is CASSDRQNYGYTF. DNA of the CDR3: TGTGCCAGCAGCGATCGACAGAACTATGGCTACACCTTC.

Only one count was recorded for this clone. The V call is TRBV7-9, the J call TRBJ2-7, with 9 bases lining up with TRBD1. J lost 6 bases, V lost 1 base, and 16 bases had no gene match. The germline CDR1 and CDR2 sequences are SEHNR and FQNEAQ (reference sequence). The CDR3 runs 18 residues. CDR3: CASSLGVGTGYAVTEQYF. The CDR3 DNA sequence: TGTGCCAGCAGCTTAGGAGTAGGGACAGGGTACGCGGTAACCGAGCAGTACTTC.

The V and J genes are TRBV2 and TRBJ2-7; D may be TRBD1 (6 bases). CDR3 length: 13 residues. V lost 5 bases to trimming and J lost 7 bases, with 15 bases between them. Germline lookup yields CDR1 SNHLY and CDR2 FYNNEI. CDR3 loop: CASSTGTGREQYF. The CDR3 region has the DNA TGTGCCAGCAGTACGGGTACAGGGCGGGAGCAGTACTTC.

The rearrangement uses TRBV19 and TRBJ2-2, with 11 bases fitting TRBD2. V dropped 5 bases and J dropped 5; count of bases not matched to a gene: 10. In germline, CDR1 is LNHDA, CDR2 SQIVND (reference sequence). This CDR3 has 17 amino acids. The CDR3 loop reads CASSSSPGLAVTGELFF. In DNA form, the CDR3 reads TGTGCCAGTAGTTCATCTCCGGGACTAGCGGTTACCGGGGAGCTGTTTTTT.

Here the CDR3 reads CASSPGTSGTYNEQFF. CDR3 nucleotide sequence: TGTGCCAGCAGCCCGGGGACTAGCGGAACCTACAATGAGCAGTTCTTC. This chain connects TRBV7-9 to TRBJ2-1, with TRBD2 identical over 11 bases. The CDR3 is 16 amino acids. The trim removed 5 bases at V and 2 bases at J, leaving 5 bases unmatched. The V gene's germline CDR1 is SEHNR and CDR2 FQNEAQ (reference sequence).

The V and J genes are TRBV7-2 and TRBJ1-4, with TRBD1 matching 7 bases. Germline CDR1 SGHTA, CDR2 FQGNSA. The junction had 20 bases not matched to a gene; V was cut back by 5 bases and J by 8 bases. This CDR3 region has 18 residues. CDR3 amino acids: CASSPGVSGGQGGEKLFF. CDR3 coding DNA: TGTGCCAGCAGCCCAGGGGTGTCCGGGGGCCAGGGGGGCGAAAAACTGTTTTTT.

The V call is TRBV27, the J call TRBJ2-2; the D gene is possibly TRBD2 (5 bases). The CDR3 runs 16 residues. The germline V gene has CDR1 MNHEY and CDR2 SMNVEV (reference sequence). V lost 2 bases and J lost 1, with 11 bases in between. The CDR3 here is CASSLGHRGNTGELFF. CDR3 nucleotide sequence: TGTGCCAGCAGTTTAGGTCACCGGGGGAACACCGGGGAGCTGTTTTTT.

This chain connects TRBV5-1 to TRBJ2-7; TRBD2 matches at 11 bases. CDR1 is SGHRS, CDR2 YFSETQ, per germline. Trimming removed 4 bases from V and 3 bases from J; junction bases left unmatched: 9. The CDR3 consists of 16 residues. The DNA of the CDR3 is TGCGCCAGCAGCCCACCTTTACTAGCGGGAGACTACGAGCAGTACTTC. It is translated as CASSPPLLAGDYEQYF. Together with reference TRBV5-1 and TRBJ2-7, the CDR3 gives the full variable domain: KAGVTQTPRYLIKTRGQQVTLSCSPISGHRSVSWYQQTPGQGLQFLFEYFSETQRNKGNFPGRFSGRQFSNSRSEMNVSTLELGDSALYLCASSPPLLAGDYEQYFGPGTRLTVT.

Written as DNA, the CDR3 is TGTGCCAGCAGACTCACAGGCACAGATACGCAGTATTTT. Translating it yields CASRLTGTDTQYF. The chain uses TRBV27 and TRBJ2-3; D uncertain. This CDR3 has 13 residues. CDR1 is MNHEY and CDR2 is SMNVEV in the germline V gene (reference sequence). V was trimmed by 6 bases and J by 1 base, leaving 8 bases between them.

The chain couples TRBV11-2 to TRBJ1-5; D is undetermined. The CDR3 has 14 amino acids. V was shortened by 5 bases and J by 1 base, with 9 bases between the two germline ends. Germline V lookup: CDR1 SGHAT, CDR2 FQNNGV. CDR3 sequence (DNA): TGTGCCAGCAGCCGTCAACTCAGCAATCAGCCCCAGCATTTT. Amino acids: CASSRQLSNQPQHF.

The chain is built from TRBV27 and TRBJ1-2; TRBD1 aligns across 7 bases. This CDR3 contains 15 residues. Losses at the gene ends were 2 bases for V and 5 bases for J; bases not matched to a gene: 8. CDR1 is MNHEY, CDR2 SMNVEV, per germline (reference sequence). CDR3 DNA: TGTGCCAGCAGTTTAGTTACTGGGACAGATTATGGCTACACCTTC. Translated: CASSLVTGTDYGYTF.

V gene TRBV9 combines with J gene TRBJ2-1; D might be TRBD1 (6 bases). Germline loops: CDR1 SGDLS, CDR2 YYNGEE. The V end lost 3 bases, the J end lost 0 bases, and 10 bases lay between the germline ends. This CDR3 region has 15 residues. CDR3 residues: CASSGTGSSYNEQFF. CDR3 nucleotide sequence: TGTGCCAGCAGCGGAACAGGGAGCTCCTACAATGAGCAGTTCTTC.

V is TRBV2 and J is TRBJ2-7; 8 nucleotides agree with TRBD1. The CDR3 has 13 residues. The J segment lost 3 bases and the V segment lost 7 bases, leaving 5 bases of the junction unmatched. Germline V gene data show CDR1 as SNHLY and CDR2 as FYNNEI. CDR3 in amino acids: CASIRDRYYEQYF. CDR3 DNA sequence: TGTGCCAGCATCCGGGACAGGTACTACGAGCAGTACTTC.

This clone was detected once. The chain uses TRBV28 and TRBJ1-1; D ambiguous. The CDR3 extends over 15 amino acids. CDR1 and CDR2 (germline): MDHEN, SYDVKM. V lost 0 bases and J 0 bases, leaving 8 bases between the germline ends. The CDR3 region has the DNA TGTGCCAGCAGTTTATGGGGCGGGATGAACACTGAAGCTTTCTTT. Translated, it gives CASSLWGGMNTEAFF.

This CDR3 is CASSLTDYGYTF. The DNA for the CDR3 is TGTGCCAGCAGCTTGACAGATTATGGCTACACCTTC. The chain is built from TRBV7-8 and TRBJ1-2; maybe TRBD1 (5 bases). The ends were cut back, 3 bases at V and 5 bases at J, with 7 bases in the middle. The CDR3 is 12 amino acids. CDR1 is SGHVS, CDR2 FQNEAQ, per germline. Full variable domain (outside the CDR3, taken from reference TRBV7-8 and TRBJ1-2): GAGVSQSPRYKVAKRGQDVALRCDPISGHVSLFWYQQALGQGPEFLTYFQNEAQLDKSGLPSDRFFAERPEGSVSTLKIQRTQQEDSAVYLCASSLTDYGYTFGSGTRLTVV.

This chain uses TRBV7-9 with TRBJ1-1, with D maybe TRBD1 (6 bases). This CDR3 spans 18 amino acids. The germline gives CDR1 SEHNR, CDR2 FQNEAQ (reference sequence). V gave up 2 bases and J gave up 4 bases, with 23 bases separating them. The chain's CDR3 is CASSLSLRELTGGTEAFF. Here the CDR3 DNA reads TGTGCCAGCAGCTTATCCCTCCGAGAACTGACAGGTGGCACTGAAGCTTTCTTT.

The rearrangement links TRBV19 to TRBJ2-3; TRBD2 matches 9 bases. Trimming at V came to 9 bases and at J to 4 bases, leaving 8 bases not matched to a gene. CDR1 and CDR2 (germline): LNHDA, SQIVND (reference sequence). CDR3 length equals 14 residues. The CDR3 loop is CASQPTSGPDTQYF. The CDR3 DNA reads as TGTGCCAGCCAGCCGACTAGCGGCCCAGATACGCAGTATTTT.

The V gene is TRBV7-3, the J gene TRBJ2-2; 8 bases line up with TRBD2. The ends lost 2 bases at V and 4 bases at J; junction bases unmatched: 3. CDR3 length equals 15 residues. Germline CDR1 and CDR2: SGHTA and FQGTGA. The DNA for the CDR3 is TGTGCCAGCAGCTTAGCGGGGGGAATCACCGGGGAGCTGTTTTTT. This gives the protein CASSLAGGITGELFF. Full variable domain (rest looked up from reference TRBV7-3 and TRBJ2-2): GAGVSQTPSNKVTEKGKYVELRCDPISGHTALYWYRQSLGQGPEFLIYFQGTGAADDSGLPNDRFFAVRPEGSVSTLKIQRTERGDSAVYLCASSLAGGITGELFFGEGSRLTVL.

This clone has a handful of counts. The V call is TRBV7-2, the J call TRBJ2-7; 10 bases are a match to TRBD2. The CDR3 spans 15 residues. After removal of 1 base from V and 5 bases from J, the junction contained 5 bases not matched to a gene. Germline assignment: CDR1 SGHTA and CDR2 FQGNSA. CDR3 nucleotides: TGTGCCAGCAGCTTAGAAGCGGGAGGGCCGAACGAGCAGTACTTC. Translation: CASSLEAGGPNEQYF. Complete variable domain (other parts from reference TRBV7-2 and TRBJ2-7): GAGVSQSPSNKVTEKGKDVELRCDPISGHTALYWYRQSLGQGLEFLIYFQGNSAPDKSGLPSDRFSAERTGGSVSTLTIQRTQQEDSAVYLCASSLEAGGPNEQYFGPGTRLTVT.